These 29 T cell receptor beta chains share one sample of origin, sequenced in a study of regulatory T cells in long-lasting Graves disease. This sample's time point: newly diagnosed GD, antithyroid drugs for less than 3 months. The TCR library used RNA extracted from PBMCs. Arm-PCR of CDR3 regions and iRepertoire HTBI primers were used to build TCR beta libraries. MiXCR, applied by TCRdb to the multiplex PCR reads, yields one record per CDR3 protein. The sample has about 330,000 distinct CDR3 sequences, around 15% seen once; the top ten hold 20% to 25%. These same data were also listed under a study on T cells in Graves' hyperthyroidism and ophthalmopathy.

The material sequenced was peripheral blood mononuclear cells (PBMCs), taken at new diagnosis, from a patient treated with antithyroid drugs. The receptors stem from a woman aged 18-35 years with Graves disease.

The chain is built from TRBV11-2 and TRBJ1-6; D perhaps matches TRBD1 (5 bases). This CDR3 contains 15 residues. CDR1 and CDR2 (germline): SGHAT, FQNNGV. The ends were cut back, 5 bases at V and 10 bases at J, with 18 bases in the middle. In nucleotides, the CDR3 is TGTGCCAGCAGCACCACCGGCAGGGTAGTATCACCCCTCCACTTT. Translated, it gives CASSTTGRVVSPLHF.

In this sample, this clonotype turned up many times. The DNA for the CDR3 is TGTGCCAGCAGTCTCATGACTAGCGGGGGAAACATTCAGTACTTC. It is translated as CASSLMTSGGNIQYF. The chain is built from TRBV12-3 or TRBV12-4 and TRBJ2-4, with 12 positions matching TRBD2. The V gene end was trimmed by 5 bases and the J gene end by 6 bases; junction bases not matched to a gene: 5. This CDR3 has 15 residues.

V usage is TRBV6-2 or TRBV6-3 and J usage is TRBJ1-2; D is undetermined. The CDR3 has 14 residues. V shed 4 bases and J shed 4 bases, with 13 bases lying between them. Germline CDR1 MNHEY, CDR2 SVGEGT. CDR3 sequence (DNA): TGTGCCAGCAGTTCCGGACGGGCGCTCTATGGCTACACCTTC. Translation: CASSSGRALYGYTF.

This clonotype was seen repeatedly, ten times or more. The chain joins TRBV28 to TRBJ2-7, with 8 bases fitting TRBD1. V lost 6 bases, J lost 7 bases, and 8 bases stayed unmatched. This CDR3 comprises 13 residues. Germline CDR1 reads MDHEN; CDR2 reads SYDVKM. CDR3 sequence: CASRFQGAREQYF. In nucleotides, the CDR3 is TGTGCCAGCAGATTCCAGGGGGCACGAGAGCAGTACTTC.

Only a few counts were recorded for this clonotype. This rearrangement joins TRBV15 to TRBJ1-1; 7 bases are a match to TRBD1. The CDR3 length is 14 residues. V lost 4 bases and J lost 2; bases outside the gene matches: 4. Germline lookup yields CDR1 LNHNV and CDR2 YYDKDF (reference sequence). This CDR3 reads CATSTQGTNTEAFF. CDR3 coding DNA: TGTGCCACCAGCACACAGGGGACTAACACTGAAGCTTTCTTT. Full variable domain (outside the CDR3, taken from reference TRBV15 and TRBJ1-1): DAMVIQNPRYQVTQFGKPVTLSCSQTLNHNVMYWYQQKSSQAPKLLFHYYDKDFNNEADTPDNFQSRRPNTSFCFLDIRSPGLGDTAMYLCATSTQGTNTEAFFGQGTRLTVV.

This clonotype was seen at least ten times. This chain joins TRBV20-1 and TRBJ1-2, with 7 bases matching TRBD1. The V gene end was trimmed by 4 bases and the J gene end by 4 bases; junction bases not matched to a gene: 9. The V gene's germline CDR1 is DFQATT and CDR2 SNEGSKA (reference sequence). CDR3 length: 14 residues. The CDR3 reads CSATPQGGTYGYTF. The CDR3 nucleotides are TGCAGTGCTACCCCCCAGGGGGGGACCTATGGCTACACCTTC.

This clonotype has ten or more counts. The chain employs TRBV5-1 and TRBJ2-3; D unresolved. Trimming took 0 bases from V and 5 from J, leaving 13 bases between them. Germline lookup yields CDR1 SGHRS and CDR2 YFSETQ. CDR3 length equals 15 residues. As DNA, the CDR3 is TGCGCCAGCAGCTTGGGCCTACAGCAAGAAGATACGCAGTATTTT. This sequence encodes CASSLGLQQEDTQYF. Complete variable domain (other parts from reference TRBV5-1 and TRBJ2-3): KAGVTQTPRYLIKTRGQQVTLSCSPISGHRSVSWYQQTPGQGLQFLFEYFSETQRNKGNFPGRFSGRQFSNSRSEMNVSTLELGDSALYLCASSLGLQQEDTQYFGPGTRLTVL.

The sample holds a few counts of this clonotype. The chain recombines TRBV4-2 with TRBJ2-2; 7 bases line up with TRBD2. Germline-derived CDR1 and CDR2 are LGHNA and YNFKEQ. The V segment lost 2 bases and the J segment 8 bases; nucleotides outside the gene matches: 5. The CDR3 sequence is 14 residues long. The CDR3 sequence: CASSQPGGRGELFF. The CDR3 nucleotides read TGTGCCAGCAGCCAACCCGGGGGGAGGGGGGAGCTGTTTTTT.

This clonotype has more than one count but fewer than ten. V and J are TRBV15 and TRBJ1-6, with a weak D call TRBD1 (6 bases). The CDR3 contains 14 residues. CDR1 LNHNV and CDR2 YYDKDF come from the germline V gene (reference sequence). V was cut by 0 bases and J by 9 bases, with 9 bases left in between. The CDR3 loop is CATSREGGGSPLHF. The DNA of the CDR3 is TGTGCCACCAGCAGAGAAGGGGGAGGTTCACCCCTCCACTTT.

The V call is TRBV15, the J call TRBJ2-7; D is undetermined. Germline V lookup: CDR1 LNHNV, CDR2 YYDKDF (reference sequence). This CDR3 is 13 amino acids long. V gave up 3 bases and J gave up 2 bases, with 8 bases separating them. The CDR3 nucleotides are TGTGCCACCAGCAGCGCCCGGGCCTACGAGCAGTACTTC. It yields the protein CATSSARAYEQYF. Full variable domain (missing parts from reference TRBV15 and TRBJ2-7): DAMVIQNPRYQVTQFGKPVTLSCSQTLNHNVMYWYQQKSSQAPKLLFHYYDKDFNNEADTPDNFQSRRPNTSFCFLDIRSPGLGDTAMYLCATSSARAYEQYFGPGTRLTVT.

The genes are TRBV29-1 and TRBJ2-1, with 9 bases lining up with TRBD2. The CDR3 spans 14 residues. Germline CDR1 reads SQVTM; CDR2 reads ANQGSEA. The J segment lost 8 bases and the V segment lost 8 bases, leaving 13 bases of the junction unmatched. The CDR3 bases are TGCAGCTGGGTCGGGGGACTAGCTATCCATGAGCAGTTCTTC. Translated, it gives CSWVGGLAIHEQFF.

This clonotype was seen a handful of times. V gene TRBV9 combines with J gene TRBJ2-3, with 8 bases lining up with TRBD2. The germline V gene has CDR1 SGDLS and CDR2 YYNGEE. V lost 1 base to trimming and J lost 6 bases; unmatched junction nucleotides: 7. The length of the CDR3 is 15 residues. The CDR3 region has the DNA TGTGCCAGCAGCGTAAGTTTAGCGGGATACGATACGCAGTATTTT. Translation: CASSVSLAGYDTQYF.

This clonotype occurred many times. The V and J genes are TRBV2 and TRBJ2-7; D may match TRBD1 or TRBD2 (5 bases each). Deletions cut 5 bases from V and 2 bases from J, with 13 bases between. CDR3 length equals 14 residues. Germline V lookup: CDR1 SNHLY, CDR2 FYNNEI. This CDR3 reads CASSSGRGAYEQYF. CDR3 sequence (DNA): TGTGCCAGCAGTTCAGGGAGAGGGGCCTACGAGCAGTACTTC.

This clonotype was recorded many times. V gene TRBV2 combines with J gene TRBJ1-2, with D possibly matching TRBD1 (5 bases). V was shortened by 9 bases and J by 1 base, with 9 bases between the two germline ends. Germline V gene data show CDR1 as SNHLY and CDR2 as FYNNEI. CDR3 length: 12 amino acids. The CDR3 loop is CASGGVNYGYTF. The CDR3 nucleotides are TGTGCCAGTGGGGGGGTTAACTATGGCTACACCTTC.

The rearrangement links TRBV4-3 to TRBJ2-1, with D possibly TRBD2 on 5 matching bases. The CDR3 totals 16 residues. Germline CDR1 LGHNA, CDR2 YSLEER. Trimming removed 0 bases at V and 0 bases at J, with 9 bases between. CDR3 DNA: TGCGCCAGCAGCCAAGATCAAGGGAGCTCCTACAATGAGCAGTTCTTC. Residues: CASSQDQGSSYNEQFF.

This clonotype turned up a few times. V and J are TRBV2 and TRBJ1-1; unclear D gene. V lost 1 base and J 0 bases, leaving 6 bases between the germline ends. The CDR3 length is 14 residues. Germline V gives CDR1 SNHLY, CDR2 FYNNEI. CDR3 sequence: CASSEDRMNTEAFF. The CDR3, as DNA: TGTGCCAGCAGTGAAGACAGAATGAACACTGAAGCTTTCTTT.

This clonotype was seen a handful of times. The rearrangement joins TRBV6-2 or TRBV6-3 to TRBJ2-3; D not certain. This CDR3 is 16 amino acids long. V was shortened by 0 bases and J by 4 bases, with 14 bases between the two germline ends. CDR1 and CDR2 (germline): MNHEY, SVGEGT. The CDR3 region has the DNA TGTGCCAGCAGTTACTCCCCGGACCTTAGAGCAGATACGCAGTATTTT. It codes for CASSYSPDLRADTQYF.

The genes are TRBV2 and TRBJ1-4; D is ambiguous. From germline, CDR1 is SNHLY and CDR2 FYNNEI. The CDR3 has 12 amino acids. Between the trimmed V and J ends, which lost 7 bases and 0 bases, there was a span of 3 bases. The CDR3 sequence is CASTPTNEKLFF. The CDR3 DNA follows: TGTGCCAGCACACCAACTAATGAAAAACTGTTTTTT.

The chain is built from TRBV9 and TRBJ2-5, with D possibly matching TRBD2 (6 bases). V was clipped by 7 bases and J by 5 bases, with 21 bases between them. CDR1 is SGDLS and CDR2 is YYNGEE in the germline V gene. The CDR3 contains 15 residues. Here the CDR3 DNA reads TGTGCCAGCGCCCGGGAGTTGGGAGCAGCTGAGACCCAGTACTTC. Translated: CASARELGAAETQYF.

This clonotype has a handful of counts. This may stem from a read error, because a much larger clone lies one nucleotide away. This chain uses TRBV2 with TRBJ2-7; 8 nucleotides line up with TRBD2. Germline lookup yields CDR1 SNHLY and CDR2 FYNNEI. This CDR3 is 13 amino acids long. The CDR3 DNA is TGTGCCGGCAGTTCAGCTGGCGGGGGGGAGCAGTACTTC. Its protein is CAGSSAGGGEQYF.

This clonotype has ten or more counts. The chain employs TRBV20-1 and TRBJ1-1, with 9 nucleotides matching TRBD1. This CDR3 is 14 amino acids long. With 6 bases clipped from V and 1 base from J, the junction kept 6 bases outside the gene matches. CDR1 DFQATT and CDR2 SNEGSKA come from the germline V gene (reference sequence). The CDR3 DNA is TGCAGTGCGAGGACAGGGGTCGGGAACACTGAAGCTTTCTTT. Protein: CSARTGVGNTEAFF.

This chain connects TRBV6-1 to TRBJ2-5; 9 bases agree with TRBD2. The ends lost 2 bases at V and 5 bases at J; junction bases unmatched: 9. The CDR3 extends over 16 amino acids. Germline CDR1 and CDR2: MNHNS and SASEGT. The CDR3: CASSESCGRAQETQYF. The CDR3 coding sequence is TGTGCCAGCAGTGAATCTTGCGGGAGGGCCCAGGAGACCCAGTACTTC.

Many counts were recorded for this clonotype. The chain carries TRBV2 and TRBJ2-3, with D possibly being TRBD2 (5 bases). The germline V and J ends were trimmed by 7 bases and 4 bases, with 12 bases remaining between them. Per the germline V gene, CDR1 is SNHLY and CDR2 is FYNNEI. This CDR3 has 13 residues. The CDR3 spells CASMDSGADTQYF. DNA for the CDR3: TGTGCCAGCATGGACTCTGGGGCAGATACGCAGTATTTT.

This clonotype was observed at least ten times. V gene TRBV12-5 combines with J gene TRBJ2-3; unclear D gene. There are 16 residues in the CDR3. V lost 2 bases and J lost 2, with 14 bases in between. Germline lookup yields CDR1 LGHNT and CDR2 FRNRAP. DNA for the CDR3: TGTGCTAGTGGTTTGCCTCCCAAGCCCCACACAGATACGCAGTATTTT. It encodes CASGLPPKPHTDTQYF.

This clonotype was detected only a few times. The genes are TRBV6-2 or TRBV6-3 and TRBJ2-7, with D perhaps TRBD2 (5 bases). Trimming removed 1 base from V and 3 bases from J, with 13 bases in between. The CDR3 length is 15 residues. From germline, CDR1 is MNHEY and CDR2 SVGEGT. The CDR3, as DNA: TGTGCCAGCAGTTACTTAGCGAGTCACCTCTACGAGCAGTACTTC. This gives the protein CASSYLASHLYEQYF.

This clonotype occurred many times. The rearrangement uses TRBV30 and TRBJ2-2; D possibly corresponds to TRBD1 (6 bases). V shed 4 bases and J shed 6 bases, with 12 bases lying between them. Germline assignment: CDR1 GTSNPN and CDR2 SVGIG (reference sequence). The CDR3 sequence is 13 residues long. CDR3 region: CAWNEGVAGELFF. The CDR3 DNA sequence: TGTGCCTGGAACGAGGGGGTGGCCGGGGAGCTGTTTTTT. Combining the CDR3 with reference TRBV30 and TRBJ2-2 gives the whole variable domain SQTIHQWPATLVQPVGSPLSLECTVEGTSNPNLYWYRQAAGRGLQLLFYSVGIGQISSEVPQNLSASRPQDRQFILSSKKLLLSDSGFYLCAWNEGVAGELFFGEGSRLTVL.

This clonotype was observed many times. V gene TRBV28 combines with J gene TRBJ2-7; 7 bases agree with TRBD1. With V trimmed by 4 bases and J by 3 bases, 6 bases remained unmatched. Germline values: CDR1 MDHEN, CDR2 SYDVKM. The CDR3 loop spans 14 amino acids. The CDR3 DNA reads TGTGCCAGCAGTTGGACAGGAGAGGACTACGAGCAGTACTTC. Protein sequence: CASSWTGEDYEQYF.

This clonotype was seen a few times. CDR3 DNA sequence: TGCGCCAGTGGACAGGGCTATGACTATGGCTACACCTTC. This gives the protein CASGQGYDYGYTF. The chain carries TRBV4-1 and TRBJ1-2; 8 bases match TRBD1. Losses at the gene ends were 9 bases for V and 3 bases for J; bases not matched to a gene: 6. This CDR3 has 13 residues. Germline V gene sequence: CDR1 MGHRA, CDR2 YSYEKL.

This clonotype was counted ten times or more. This chain uses TRBV29-1 with TRBJ2-3; no reliable D call. V shed 4 bases and J shed 3 bases, with 5 bases lying between them. The CDR3 has 11 amino acids. CDR1 and CDR2 (germline): SQVTM, ANQGSEA. The CDR3 DNA reads as TGCAGCGTTGGAATTACAGATACGCAGTATTTT. Its translation: CSVGITDTQYF.